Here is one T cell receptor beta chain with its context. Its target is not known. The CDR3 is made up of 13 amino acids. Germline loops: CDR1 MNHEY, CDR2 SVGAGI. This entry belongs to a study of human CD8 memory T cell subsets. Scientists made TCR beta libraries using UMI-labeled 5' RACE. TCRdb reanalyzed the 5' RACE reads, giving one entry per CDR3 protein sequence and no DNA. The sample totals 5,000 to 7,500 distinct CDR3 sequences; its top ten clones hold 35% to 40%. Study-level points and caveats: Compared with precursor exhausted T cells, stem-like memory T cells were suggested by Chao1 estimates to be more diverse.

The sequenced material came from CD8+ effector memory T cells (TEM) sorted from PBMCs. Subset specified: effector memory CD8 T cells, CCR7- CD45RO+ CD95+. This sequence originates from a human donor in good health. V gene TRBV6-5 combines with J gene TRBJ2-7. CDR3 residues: CASSYKGPYEQYF.